This is a list of T cell receptor beta chains from one sample in a study of early T cells in non-severe SARS-CoV-2 infection. TCRdb passed the 5' RACE reads through MiXCR, listing each CDR3 protein once. The table records some 80,000 distinct CDR3 sequences, roughly 15% of them present only once. Sequencing used whole blood. These receptor sequences come from an adult who was a healthcare worker with PCR-confirmed SARS-CoV-2 infection or an uninfected control (not recorded which). CDR3s leave out the opening cysteine and the closing phenylalanine or tryptophan. Part of the rows lack a size; the others show once, few, many or a class for expanded clones.

CDR3 length	V gene	J gene	clone size	CDR3 protein
13	TRBV7-2	TRBJ2-3	many	ASSLATSGADTQY
13	TRBV5-5	TRBJ1-5	many	ASRQGRHSNQPQH
13	TRBV18	TRBJ2-5	few	ASSPSLAGQETQY
12	TRBV29-1	TRBJ1-4	.	SVGVGGTNEKLF
11	TRBV7-2	TRBJ1-2	.	ASSPRVDYGYT
13	TRBV4-3	TRBJ1-3	few	ASSQDSGPRNTIY
14	TRBV7-2	TRBJ1-3	few	ASSLEPGNSGNTIY
13	TRBV7-2	TRBJ2-2	few	ASSLVGPWTGELF
12	TRBV7-9	TRBJ1-1	few	ASSFGPGNTEAF
15	TRBV3-1	TRBJ2-5	.	ASSQPAAWGLAVTQY
15	TRBV5-6	TRBJ2-1	.	ASSLKSGGLGYNEQF
15	TRBV12-3/TRBV12-4	TRBJ2-1	.	ASSFDSGGPTYNEQF
15	TRBV7-9	TRBJ1-1	few	ASSLTTRPPRNTEAF
14	TRBV7-8	TRBJ2-2	many	ASSPGASGNTGELF
12	TRBV7-7	TRBJ2-7	.	ASSRLLTGGEQY
13	TRBV12-3/TRBV12-4	TRBJ2-1	.	ASSLGAVGYNEQF
12	TRBV5-6	TRBJ1-2	many	ASSLGQRDYGYT
11	TRBV12-5	TRBJ2-1	many	ASGTTGVSEQF
11	TRBV5-1	TRBJ2-1	few	ASSLAVYNEQF
11	TRBV5-1	TRBJ1-2	few	ASRTEPRYGYT
11	TRBV20-1	TRBJ2-5	many	SATSGGPKTQY
12	TRBV11-1	TRBJ2-7	many	ASRGEPISYEQY
8	TRBV18	TRBJ1-2	few	ASSGVGYT
12	TRBV7-8	TRBJ2-5	many	ASSFMGTGETQY